A single T cell receptor (beta chain) is shown here with its context. The antigen remains undetermined. Sample-barcoded 5' priming and a J-beta primer mix drove a second PCR of about 7 to 11 cycles. MiXCR, applied by TCRdb to the 5' RACE reads, yields one record per CDR3 protein. This sample has 800,000 or so distinct CDR3 sequences; about half occur once, and the top ten carry about a sixth. Caucasian, healthy and from Russia, the donors were aged between about 6 and 90. The data belong to a study of blood T cells in healthy people across ages. The study's findings and limits: Roughly linear declines in TCR beta diversity per million T cells occurred with age.

The sequence came from a man at least 80 years old in good health. Sequenced material: blood.

The CDR3, as DNA: TGTGCCATCTCCCAGCTAGCGGGAGGCCCGACGGGTTTTTACGAGCAGTACTTC. This codes for CAISQLAGGPTGFYEQYF. This chain links TRBV15 with TRBJ2-7; 11 bases match TRBD2. The CDR3 length is 18 residues. The germline V gene has CDR1 LNHNV and CDR2 YYDKDF (reference sequence). Unmatched junction bases numbered 21, after V lost 10 bases and J lost 4 bases.